This T cell receptor (beta chain) derives from a study of T-cell reconstitution after alpha-beta-depleted transplantation in children. This clonotype was recorded a few times. V was clipped by 2 bases and J by 6 bases, with 5 bases between them. The germline V gene has CDR1 MDHEN and CDR2 SYDVKM. This CDR3 region has 12 residues. Unique molecular identifiers tagged the TCRbeta library. Each CDR3 protein is one row after TCRdb ran MiXCR on the PCR reads. The sample shows hundreds of thousands of distinct CDR3 sequences, 16% of them seen only once. This specimen consisted of PBMCs from the stem cell graft donor, obtained from the stem cell graft. The chain carries TRBV28 and TRBJ1-5; unclear D gene. The source of this sequence is a human donor who donated a stem cell graft to a child with acute myeloid leukemia. The CDR3 region is CASSLVVQPQHF. CDR3 sequence (DNA): TGTGCCAGCAGTTTAGTAGTTCAGCCCCAGCATTTT.